This T cell receptor (beta chain) was captured by sequencing in a study of cytomegalovirus exposure and HLA in healthy donors. Primers for the PCR totalled 60 Vbeta and 13 Jbeta. Generated by immunoSEQ multiplex PCR, the TCRdb table keeps only in-frame clones and is missing some. The repertoire holds roughly 130,000 clones, with about 73% as singletons. The CDR3 has 15 residues. The V gene's germline CDR1 is SGHDN and CDR2 FVKESK. What was sequenced was PBMCs. V and J are TRBV14 and TRBJ2-5, with TRBD1 as a possible D gene (6 bases). The end of the DNA aligns better with TRBJ2-7, so the J call may be wrong. The TCR sequence derives from a human donor in good health. The DNA for the CDR3 is TGTGCCAGCAGCCAAGATGGGCAGGGGTGGTACGAGCAGTACTTC. Protein product: CASSQDGQGWYEQYF.